This T cell receptor beta chain stems from a study of blood T cell repertoires in COVID-19. Across the study: There were acute and convalescent COVID-19 samples, and they came from the United States, Italy and Spain. The cDNA or gDNA used as material had been derived from T cells, B-cell-depleted T cells, or PBMCs.

Per the authors' pipeline: By means of reference gene primer amplification, nucleated cell counts were estimated. Here immunoSEQ multiplex PCR was the method, and the copy in TCRdb shows in-frame clones only, minus some. That table gives V, J and clone size, and the DNA gave D and trimming. The table records approximately 150,000 clones, around 83% of them present only once. Germline V gives CDR1 SGHVS, CDR2 FNYEAQ. The CDR3 loop spans 16 amino acids. Unmatched junction bases numbered 9, after V lost 5 bases and J lost 3 bases. The source of this sequence is a human donor with acute or convalescent COVID-19. The donor label of this sample is uncertain. The gene calls are TRBV7-6 and TRBJ2-2; TRBD1 agrees at 7 bases. Material: peripheral blood. CDR3: CASSPRQGIDTGELFF. In DNA form, the CDR3 reads TGTGCCAGCAGCCCCCGACAGGGTATAGACACCGGGGAGCTGTTTTTT.